Below, 27 T cell receptor beta chains from the same sample are listed, as sequenced in a study of blood T cell repertoires in COVID-19. Measured with immunoSEQ multiplex PCR; TCRdb has only the in-frame clones, and not every one. The data contain about 95,000 clones, roughly 76% of them seen just once; the ten biggest clones take up 4% to 6%. Sequencing was performed on peripheral blood. These receptors all stem from a man older than 75 with COVID-19, enrolled during active disease.

The V call is TRBV27, the J call TRBJ1-2, with a possible D match to TRBD1 (6 bases). This CDR3 region has 12 residues. Germline V CDR1 and CDR2: MNHEY, SMNVEV (reference sequence). Trimming took 2 bases from V and 5 from J, leaving 6 bases between them. CDR3 residues: CASSLQGYGYTF. CDR3 sequence (DNA): TGTGCCAGCAGTTTACAGGGGTATGGCTACACCTTC.

The chain employs TRBV6-1 and TRBJ1-1; D is unresolved. CDR1 and CDR2 from the germline V gene are MNHNS and SASEGT. Trimming removed 2 bases at V and 9 bases at J, with 22 bases between. CDR3 length equals 16 residues. CDR3 amino acids: CASSETPKSVPLKAFF. CDR3 sequence (DNA): TGTGCCAGCAGTGAAACACCCAAGAGCGTGCCTTTGAAAGCTTTCTTT.

The chain joins TRBV6-5 to TRBJ1-5; perhaps TRBD1 as D (6 bases). In germline, CDR1 is MNHEY, CDR2 SVGAGI. Deletions cut 5 bases from V and 1 base from J, with 9 bases between. The CDR3 loop spans 14 amino acids. CDR3 amino acids: CASSRQESNQPQHF. The CDR3 DNA is TGTGCCAGCAGTCGACAGGAGAGCAATCAGCCCCAGCATTTT.

The chain links TRBV19 to TRBJ2-5; TRBD2 matches at 7 bases. Germline CDR1 and CDR2: LNHDA and SQIVND (reference sequence). The junction had 6 bases not matched to a gene; V was cut back by 5 bases and J by 0 bases. The CDR3 has 15 amino acids. This CDR3 reads CASSEIGGYQETQYF. In nucleotides, the CDR3 is TGTGCCAGTAGTGAAATCGGGGGGTACCAAGAGACCCAGTACTTC.

This sequence joins TRBV6-5 and TRBJ1-6; D gene ambiguous. The CDR3 totals 15 residues. Trimming cost V 6 bases and J 3 bases, with 12 bases left between them. Germline V gene sequence: CDR1 MNHEY, CDR2 SVGAGI. CDR3 protein: CASRTGEVYNSPLHF. CDR3 in DNA: TGTGCCAGCAGAACCGGTGAGGTCTATAATTCACCCCTCCACTTT.

This CDR3 is CATSDPTSGVTDTQYF. The DNA for the CDR3 is TGTGCCACCAGTGATCCGACTAGCGGAGTCACAGATACGCAGTATTTT. This chain connects TRBV24-1 to TRBJ2-3; 9 nucleotides line up with TRBD2. After removal of 3 bases from V and 2 bases from J, the junction contained 5 bases not matched to a gene. The CDR3 extends over 16 amino acids. The germline CDR1 and CDR2 sequences are KGHDR and SFDVKD.

V is TRBV29-1 and J is TRBJ1-3; D unresolved. V was pared by 4 bases and J by 4 bases, with 8 bases between. Germline assignment: CDR1 SQVTM and CDR2 ANQGSEA. The CDR3 contains 12 residues. CDR3 bases: TGCAGCGTTGGGGCACAGGGAAACACCATATATTTT. It encodes CSVGAQGNTIYF.

This clone was picked up a small number of times. The chain joins TRBV30 to TRBJ2-2, with 12 bases fitting TRBD2. CDR3 length equals 18 residues. V was pared by 0 bases and J by 0 bases, with 5 bases of the junction left unmatched. Germline V gene data show CDR1 as GTSNPN and CDR2 as SVGIG (reference sequence). DNA for the CDR3: TGTGCCTGGAGTGTAACCCGGACTAGCGGGGCGAACACCGGGGAGCTGTTTTTT. Translated: CAWSVTRTSGANTGELFF.

This clone has just one count. The CDR3: CASSFDRDTGELFF. The CDR3 nucleotides are TGTGCCAGCAGCTTCGACAGGGACACCGGGGAGCTGTTTTTT. The chain uses TRBV7-2 and TRBJ2-2; 7 bases agree with TRBD1. The CDR3 extends over 14 amino acids. J was trimmed by 3 bases and V by 3 bases; bases with no gene match: 1. Per germline, CDR1 SGHTA and CDR2 FQGNSA.

CDR3 region: CASSLAGRGFEQYF. The CDR3 DNA follows: TGTGCCAGCAGCTTAGCAGGCAGGGGATTCGAGCAGTACTTC. J is TRBJ2-7 and V is TRBV7-2; D possibly corresponds to TRBD1 (6 bases). Trimming stripped 0 bases from V and 6 bases from J, with 12 bases between. CDR1 and CDR2 from the germline V gene are SGHTA and FQGNSA. The CDR3 is 14 amino acids.

The chain has TRBV2 and TRBJ1-2, with D possibly being TRBD1 (5 bases). The CDR3 consists of 13 residues. The V end was cut by 7 bases, the J end by 4 bases, with 13 bases between. The germline V gene has CDR1 SNHLY and CDR2 FYNNEI. CDR3 sequence: CASNLRDLYGYTF. For the CDR3, the DNA is TGTGCCAGCAACTTGCGGGACCTCTATGGCTACACCTTC. Variable domain in full (rest from reference TRBV2 and TRBJ1-2): EPEVTQTPSHQVTQMGQEVILRCVPISNHLYFYWYRQILGQKVEFLVSFYNNEISEKSEIFDDQFSVERPDGSNFTLKIRSTKLEDSAMYFCASNLRDLYGYTFGSGTRLTVV.

V is TRBV19 and J is TRBJ1-1; 9 bases align to TRBD1. Per germline, CDR1 LNHDA and CDR2 SQIVND (reference sequence). The CDR3 covers 14 residues. The junction had 4 bases not matched to a gene; V was cut back by 3 bases and J by 5 bases. This CDR3 reads CASSIRTGVTEAFF. The CDR3 nucleotides are TGTGCCAGTAGTATCCGGACAGGGGTTACTGAAGCTTTCTTT. Supplemented by reference TRBV19 and TRBJ1-1, the full variable domain reads DGGITQSPKYLFRKEGQNVTLSCEQNLNHDAMYWYRQDPGQGLRLIYYSQIVNDFQKGDIAEGYSVSREKKESFPLTVTSAQKNPTAFYLCASSIRTGVTEAFFGQGTRLTVV.

This clone has more than one count but fewer than ten. The chain couples TRBV29-1 to TRBJ1-1, with no clear D. Germline loops: CDR1 SQVTM, CDR2 ANQGSEA. V gave up 8 bases and J gave up 3 bases, with 10 bases separating them. This CDR3 contains 11 residues. The CDR3 DNA follows: TGCAGCTCAAGGAGCGACACTGAAGCTTTCTTT. It encodes CSSRSDTEAFF.

The chain combines TRBV5-1 with TRBJ1-1, with 7 bases aligning to TRBD1. V shed 1 base and J 1 base; nucleotides not matched to a gene: 1. Germline CDR1 SGHRS, CDR2 YFSETQ. CDR3 length: 14 residues. The CDR3: CASSLKGANTEAFF. The CDR3 DNA is TGCGCCAGCAGCTTGAAGGGGGCGAACACTGAAGCTTTCTTT.

This sequence joins TRBV19 and TRBJ2-3, with TRBD1 matching over 8 bases. Germline-derived CDR1 and CDR2 are LNHDA and SQIVND (reference sequence). This CDR3 has 13 residues. With 7 bases clipped from V and 1 base from J, the junction kept 1 base outside the gene matches. DNA of the CDR3: TGTGCCAGTAAGGGACAGGGCACAGATACGCAGTATTTT. It encodes CASKGQGTDTQYF.

V is TRBV18 and J is TRBJ2-5; D gene unclear. The ends were cut back, 5 bases at V and 2 bases at J, with 6 bases in the middle. CDR1 and CDR2 from the germline V gene are KGHSH and LQKENI. CDR3 length: 12 amino acids. CDR3 sequence: CASSGPQETQYF. In nucleotides, the CDR3 is TGTGCCAGCTCAGGCCCTCAAGAGACCCAGTACTTC. Supplemented by reference TRBV18 and TRBJ2-5, the full variable domain reads NAGVMQNPRHLVRRRGQEARLRCSPMKGHSHVYWYRQLPEEGLKFMVYLQKENIIDESGMPKERFSAEFPKEGPSILRIQQVVRGDSAAYFCASSGPQETQYFGPGTRLLVL.

The chain combines TRBV3-1 (or the pseudogene TRBV3-2) with TRBJ1-5; D might be TRBD1 (5 bases). The V and J ends lost 6 bases and 3 bases respectively, with 9 bases between them. The CDR3 contains 13 residues. Per the germline V gene, CDR1 is LGHDT and CDR2 is YNNKEL (reference sequence). CDR3 in DNA: TGTGCCAGCAGTAGACAGCCCAATCAGCCCCAGCATTTT. Translated: CASSRQPNQPQHF.

A single count supports this clone. This sequence joins TRBV10-3 and TRBJ2-5; a possible D gene is TRBD2 (6 bases). The CDR3 contains 14 residues. Germline CDR1 and CDR2: ENHRY and SYGVKD. V lost 0 bases, J lost 2 bases, and 7 bases lay in between. CDR3 sequence: CAISESLAQETQYF. CDR3 DNA sequence: TGTGCCATCAGTGAGTCACTAGCACAAGAGACCCAGTACTTC.

The V call is TRBV4-2, the J call TRBJ2-7; TRBD1 aligns across 11 bases. Germline V gene lookup returns CDR1 LGHNA and CDR2 YNFKEQ. Germline trimming cut 4 bases from V and 5 bases from J; bases unmatched to any gene: 13. The CDR3 has 17 residues. As DNA, the CDR3 is TGTGCCAGCAGCCCTCGGGGACAGGGGGGCTTGAGGGACGAGCAGTACTTC. Amino acid sequence: CASSPRGQGGLRDEQYF.

The chain has TRBV12-3 or TRBV12-4 and TRBJ1-1; 10 bases fit TRBD1. This CDR3 is 12 amino acids long. V shed 6 bases, J shed 10 bases, and the junction held 5 bases outside the gene matches. CDR3 sequence (DNA): TGTGCCAGCAGCCCGGACAGGGGGAGAGCTTTCTTT. Protein sequence: CASSPDRGRAFF.

V and J are TRBV6-2 or TRBV6-3 and TRBJ1-4; TRBD1 might be the D (6 bases). The V end was cut by 2 bases, the J end by 4 bases, with 11 bases between. CDR1 is MNHEY, CDR2 SVGEGT, per germline. The CDR3 spans 15 residues. CDR3: CASSYLGQLNEKLFF. The CDR3 DNA reads TGTGCCAGCAGTTACCTCGGACAGCTTAATGAAAAACTGTTTTTT.

This clone was seen ten or more times. The chain recombines TRBV9 with TRBJ1-2, with 9 positions matching TRBD1. V was clipped by 1 base and J by 4 bases; unmatched bases: 5. CDR3 size: 15 residues. From germline, CDR1 is SGDLS and CDR2 YYNGEE. As DNA, the CDR3 is TGTGCCAGCAGCGTACTGGGACAGGGTTCCTATGGCTACACCTTC. This encodes CASSVLGQGSYGYTF. The whole variable domain, filled in from reference TRBV9 and TRBJ1-2, reads DSGVTQTPKHLITATGQRVTLRCSPRSGDLSVYWYQQSLDQGLQFLIQYYNGEERAKGNILERFSAQQFPDLHSELNLSSLELGDSALYFCASSVLGQGSYGYTFGSGTRLTVV.

The rearrangement uses TRBV3-1 (or the pseudogene TRBV3-2) and TRBJ1-2, with D possibly TRBD1 on 6 matching bases. CDR3 length: 14 amino acids. The V gene lost 4 bases and the J gene lost 1 base, with 10 bases spanning the gap. Germline lookup yields CDR1 LGHDT and CDR2 YNNKEL (reference sequence). The CDR3 DNA is TGTGCCAGCAGCCGGACAGCAGTTAACTATGGCTACACCTTC. Amino acids: CASSRTAVNYGYTF.

This clone has just a few counts. The chain joins TRBV2 to TRBJ2-1; 7 bases align to TRBD1. Germline V gives CDR1 SNHLY, CDR2 FYNNEI. The trim removed 7 bases at V and 1 base at J, leaving 7 bases unmatched. The CDR3 has 15 residues. For the CDR3, the DNA is TGTGCCAGCACCCGGGACAGAAGTTCCTACAATGAGCAGTTCTTC. It specifies CASTRDRSSYNEQFF.

This chain links TRBV10-2 with TRBJ1-2; possible D gene TRBD1, 5 bases. Germline loops: CDR1 WSHSY, CDR2 SAAADI. The V end lost 3 bases, the J end lost 0 bases, and 8 bases lay between the germline ends. The CDR3 extends over 14 amino acids. The CDR3 sequence is CASSDQGPNYGYTF. The CDR3 DNA is TGCGCCAGCAGTGACCAGGGCCCTAACTATGGCTACACCTTC.

The rearrangement joins TRBV6-1 to TRBJ1-2; D may be TRBD1 (5 bases). Trimming removed 2 bases at V and 6 bases at J, with 10 bases between. CDR1 is MNHNS and CDR2 is SASEGT in the germline V gene. The CDR3 length is 13 residues. CDR3 nucleotides: TGTGCCAGCAGTGAATCTCTCAGGGATGGCTACACCTTC. Translated: CASSESLRDGYTF.

The J gene is TRBJ1-6, the V gene TRBV7-2; 9 nucleotides line up with TRBD1. The ends lost 0 bases at V and 10 bases at J; junction bases unmatched: 7. The CDR3 has 16 residues. The V gene's germline CDR1 is SGHTA and CDR2 FQGNSA. The CDR3 DNA is TGTGCCAGCAGCTTAGCGCGAGTGACAGGGGGATCACCCCTCCACTTT. Translated, it gives CASSLARVTGGSPLHF. Drawing the rest from reference TRBV7-2 and TRBJ1-6, the complete variable domain is GAGVSQSPSNKVTEKGKDVELRCDPISGHTALYWYRQSLGQGLEFLIYFQGNSAPDKSGLPSDRFSAERTGGSVSTLTIQRTQQEDSAVYLCASSLARVTGGSPLHFGNGTRLTVT.